The clone carrying this T cell receptor (beta chain) appeared a few times. Its antigen is unknown. The data belong to a study of T-cell reconstitution after alpha-beta-depleted transplantation in children. The study's findings and limits: Surviving thymic progenitors and recipient T cells were the source of high TCRbeta diversity at day 60 in some patients. It was reported that alpha-beta T cells came from several hundred expanded graft clones (about two months after transplant). One year after transplant, T-cell counts and diversity came mostly from newly produced T cells.

TCRbeta library preparation incorporated unique molecular identifiers. One entry per CDR3 protein, called by TCRdb with MiXCR from the PCR reads. The repertoire consists of roughly 670,000 distinct CDR3 sequences, with 13% occurring once and the leading ten covering approximately 0.8%. The clonotype originates from a girl aged 2 to 9 with congenital amegakaryocytic thrombocytopenia, due to receive a stem cell transplant. The input for sequencing was PBMCs, taken before TCRalphabeta/CD19-depleted stem cell transplant.

The CDR3 loop is CASSPEGLHTGELFF. Written as DNA, the CDR3 is TGCGCCAGCAGCCCGGAAGGACTTCACACCGGGGAGCTGTTTTTT. The genes are TRBV5-1 and TRBJ2-2, with D maybe TRBD2 (5 bases). This CDR3 is 15 amino acids long. Germline values: CDR1 SGHRS, CDR2 YFSETQ. Deletions cut 4 bases from V and 3 bases from J, with 13 bases between.